A single sample is the source of the 7 T cell receptor beta chains below, sequenced in a study of response to subunit inactivated influenza vaccine. From the RT-PCR reads, TCRdb called clonotypes with MiXCR, one entry per CDR3 protein. The data hold about 700,000 distinct CDR3 sequences, with around 15% observed a single time. The specimen was PBMCs from blood, collected around 15 days before vaccination. The receptors come from a man between 45 and 60 years old who received an inactivated influenza vaccine.

The chain joins TRBV6-2 or TRBV6-3 to TRBJ1-1, with 9 positions matching TRBD1. Looked up from germline, CDR1 is MNHEY and CDR2 is SVGEGT. The CDR3 length is 14 residues. Trimming took 1 base from V and 9 from J; bases not matched to a gene: 6. DNA of the CDR3: TGTGCCAGCAGTTACTATAAAGGGACAGGGAAAGCTTTCTTT. This translates into CASSYYKGTGKAFF.

This rearrangement joins TRBV29-1 to TRBJ2-1; 8 bases line up with TRBD2. The V segment lost 6 bases and the J segment 2 bases; nucleotides outside the gene matches: 12. The CDR3 consists of 16 residues. Germline V lookup: CDR1 SQVTM, CDR2 ANQGSEA. This CDR3 reads CSVPGLGEAAYNEQFF. The CDR3, as DNA: TGCAGCGTCCCGGGACTAGGGGAGGCCGCCTACAATGAGCAGTTCTTC.

This clonotype was found many times. CDR3 DNA: TGTGCCAGCAGTCCGCGGACTAGCGGGGGGATAAGGGAGCTGTTTTTT. This encodes CASSPRTSGGIRELFF. This sequence joins TRBV27 and TRBJ2-2; TRBD2 aligns across 14 bases. The CDR3 runs to 16 residues. Germline V gene sequence: CDR1 MNHEY, CDR2 SMNVEV (reference sequence). V shed 5 bases and J 9 bases; nucleotides not matched to a gene: 8.

The V and J genes are TRBV10-3 and TRBJ2-3; D not resolved. Per the germline V gene, CDR1 is ENHRY and CDR2 is SYGVKD. The germline V and J ends were trimmed by 0 bases and 2 bases, with 9 bases remaining between them. This CDR3 is built from 15 residues. The CDR3 nucleotides read TGTGCCATCAGTGAGTCGAAGGGTTCCACAGATACGCAGTATTTT. Its translation is CAISESKGSTDTQYF.

This clonotype was counted at least ten times. The chain links TRBV6-2 or TRBV6-3 to TRBJ2-1, with 9 bases fitting TRBD2. The CDR3 has 15 residues. V lost 6 bases to trimming and J lost 0 bases; unmatched junction nucleotides: 3. Germline assignment: CDR1 MNHEY and CDR2 SVGEGT. The CDR3 loop reads CASRSGGPSYNEQFF. The DNA of the CDR3 is TGTGCCAGCAGGAGCGGGGGGCCCTCCTACAATGAGCAGTTCTTC.

DNA of the CDR3: TGCGCCAGCGCGGGACAGGACGGGGAAAAACTGTTTTTT. Translating gives CASAGQDGEKLFF. This chain connects TRBV10-2 to TRBJ1-4; 8 nucleotides agree with TRBD1. The V and J ends lost 8 bases and 8 bases, in that order; junction bases with no gene match: 7. The V gene's germline CDR1 is WSHSY and CDR2 SAAADI. The CDR3 spans 13 residues.

V usage is TRBV9 and J usage is TRBJ2-3; the D is unclear. There are 16 residues in the CDR3. The V gene's germline CDR1 is SGDLS and CDR2 YYNGEE. Trimming cost V 0 bases and J 0 bases, with 11 bases left between them. The chain's CDR3 is CASSVASSSSTDTQYF. The CDR3 coding sequence is TGTGCCAGCAGCGTAGCCAGCTCGTCTAGCACAGATACGCAGTATTTT.